This record looks at one TCR beta chain sequence and its context. The authors' processing: Amplification from reference gene primers served as the basis for estimated nucleated cell counts. Generated by immunoSEQ multiplex PCR, the TCRdb table keeps only in-frame clones and is missing some. For V, J and clone size, that table is used; D and trimming come from the DNA. The sample gives about 300,000 clones, approximately 84% of which show up once; 4% to 5% is in the top ten. This sample was included in a study of blood T cell repertoires in COVID-19. About the study: From the United States, Italy and Spain came samples of acute and convalescent COVID-19. T cells, B-cell-depleted T cells, or PBMCs provided the cDNA or gDNA that served as material.

Germline V CDR1 and CDR2: MGHRA, YSYEKL. V was clipped by 0 bases and J by 2 bases; unmatched bases: 9. This CDR3 region has 17 residues. Grouping used clinical history reported by participants in a survey and questionnaire. This receptor was identified in a man aged 25 to 40 who had recovered from COVID-19. The V call is TRBV4-1, the J call TRBJ2-7; 8 bases map to TRBD1. The sample comprised PBMCs or T cells enriched from blood (not recorded which). Here the CDR3 reads CASSQEWGTGGPYEQYF. For the CDR3, the DNA is TGCGCCAGCAGCCAAGAATGGGGCACAGGGGGTCCCTACGAGCAGTACTTC.